A selection of T cell receptor beta chains follows, all from one sample in a study of shared clonotypes between healthy human individuals. Generated by immunoSEQ multiplex PCR, the TCRdb table keeps only in-frame clones and is missing some. The sample lists 2,500,000 or so clones, about nine tenths occurring once. Source material: naive CD4+ T cells from PBMCs. The origin of the receptors is a man aged 18 to 29 in good health. Some clones in this sample may be carry-over from other donors' samples. Both conserved end residues are part of each CDR3. The order of the fields is J gene, D gene, clone size, V gene, CDR3 protein, CDR3 DNA. A D gene is named only where the DNA matches it firmly. Not all rows give a size; the values are once, few, many and, for expanded clones, a class.

>TRBJ1-3|-|-|TRBV6-5
CASSYSGEGDTIYF
TGTGCCAGCAGTTACTCGGGAGAGGGAGACACCATATATTTT
>TRBJ2-1|-|-|TRBV29-1
CSLGGTDIYNEQFF
TGCAGCCTGGGGGGGACAGATATCTACAATGAGCAGTTCTTC
>TRBJ2-7|TRBD2|-|TRBV5-1
CASSGLAGGAYEQYF
TGCGCCAGCAGTGGTCTCGCGGGAGGAGCCTACGAGCAGTACTTC
>TRBJ2-1|TRBD1|-|TRBV2
CASTPGQGSEQFF
TGTGCCAGCACCCCGGGACAGGGGTCGGAGCAGTTCTTC
>TRBJ1-1|-|-|TRBV2
CASRGHLNTEAFF
TGTGCCAGCAGGGGACACCTGAACACTGAAGCTTTCTTT
>TRBJ2-7|-|-|TRBV30
CAWSVGGTSLEQYF
TGTGCCTGGAGTGTAGGTGGTACTTCTTTGGAGCAGTACTTC
>TRBJ2-3|-|few|TRBV11-3
CASSFFTDTQYF
TGTGCCAGCAGCTTTTTCACAGATACGCAGTATTTT
>TRBJ2-5|-|-|TRBV6-1
CASSEETRGRYF
TGTGCCAGCAGTGAGGAGACGAGGGGACGGTACTTC
>TRBJ2-3|-|-|TRBV4-3
CASSRGGSGRDTQYF
TGCGCCAGCAGCCGAGGAGGGAGTGGCAGAGATACGCAGTATTTT
>TRBJ2-1|-|-|TRBV7-3
CASSSLSGSAYNEQFF
TGTGCCAGCAGCTCCCTGAGCGGCAGCGCCTACAATGAGCAGTTCTTC
>TRBJ1-1|TRBD1|-|TRBV18
CASSLGQGDITEAFF
TGTGCCAGCTCTCTCGGACAGGGTGATATCACTGAAGCTTTCTTT
>TRBJ1-2|-|-|TRBV19
CASSITQANYGYTF
TGTGCCAGTAGTATTACACAGGCGAACTATGGCTACACCTTC
>TRBJ1-2|-|-|TRBV6-1
CASSEARTPYGYTF
TGTGCCAGCAGTGAAGCCCGTACACCGTATGGCTACACCTTC
>TRBJ1-2|TRBD1|-|TRBV5-6
CASSLAEGARGYTF
TGTGCCAGCAGCTTGGCCGAGGGGGCGCGTGGCTACACCTTC
>TRBJ2-5|TRBD1|-|TRBV5-1
CASSRGQGETQYF
TGCGCCAGCAGCCGTGGACAGGGCGAGACCCAGTACTTC
>TRBJ2-1|-|-|TRBV2
CASSESWSEQFF
TGTGCCAGCAGTGAATCGTGGTCAGAACAGTTCTTC
>TRBJ2-5|TRBD1|-|TRBV14
CASSLGTVETQYF
TGTGCCAGCAGCCTTGGGACAGTAGAGACCCAGTACTTC
>TRBJ2-5|-|-|TRBV9
CASSVAPETETQYF
TGTGCCAGCAGCGTAGCTCCAGAGACAGAGACCCAGTACTTC
>TRBJ2-3|TRBD2|-|TRBV15
CATSRDKAAGGTDTQYF
TGTGCCACCAGCAGAGATAAGGCAGCGGGAGGGACAGATACGCAGTATTTT
>TRBJ2-1|-|-|TRBV7-6
CASSLETGSYNEQFF
TGTGCCAGCAGCTTAGAGACAGGATCTTACAATGAGCAGTTCTTC
>TRBJ1-2|TRBD1|-|TRBV2
CASSLTGEDYGYTF
TGTGCCAGCAGTCTGACAGGGGAGGACTATGGCTACACCTTC
>TRBJ2-7|-|once|TRBV30
CAWSHTYEQYF
TGTGCCTGGAGTCATACGTACGAGCAGTACTTC
>TRBJ2-2|-|-|TRBV14
CASSQDRRPNTGELFF
TGTGCCAGCAGCCAAGACAGGCGCCCGAACACCGGGGAGCTGTTTTTT